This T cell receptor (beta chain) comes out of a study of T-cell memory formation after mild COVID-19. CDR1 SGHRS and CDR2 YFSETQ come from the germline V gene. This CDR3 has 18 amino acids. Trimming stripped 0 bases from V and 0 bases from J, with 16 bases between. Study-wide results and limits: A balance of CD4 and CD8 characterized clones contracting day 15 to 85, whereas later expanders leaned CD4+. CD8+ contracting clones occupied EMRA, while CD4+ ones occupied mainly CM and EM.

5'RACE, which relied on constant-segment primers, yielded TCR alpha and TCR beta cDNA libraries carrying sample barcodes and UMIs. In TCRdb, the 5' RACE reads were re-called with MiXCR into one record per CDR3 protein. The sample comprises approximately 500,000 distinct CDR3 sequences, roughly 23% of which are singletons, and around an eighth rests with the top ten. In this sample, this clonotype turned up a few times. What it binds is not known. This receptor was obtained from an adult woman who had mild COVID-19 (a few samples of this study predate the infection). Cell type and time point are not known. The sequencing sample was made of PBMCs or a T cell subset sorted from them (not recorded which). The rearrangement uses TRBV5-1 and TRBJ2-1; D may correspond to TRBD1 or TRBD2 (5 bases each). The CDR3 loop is CASSLGLQDRYSYNEQFF. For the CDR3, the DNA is TGCGCCAGCAGCTTGGGACTACAGGACCGATACTCCTACAATGAGCAGTTCTTC.